Following are 31 T cell receptor beta chains from one sample sequenced in a study of CD8 T cells in Susac syndrome. It was with random hexamers that 0.5 to 1 ug RNA was reverse transcribed. TCRdb independently ran MiXCR on the immunoSEQ multiplex PCR reads; one entry per CDR3 protein. The table shows around 230,000 distinct CDR3 sequences, with almost 97% occurring only once. The sample was CD4+ T cells from PBMCs. The source is a human donor with Susac syndrome.

This clonotype was seen only once. This chain connects TRBV5-6 to TRBJ1-1; TRBD1 matches at 8 bases. The CDR3 runs 14 residues. Losses at the gene ends were 4 bases for V and 0 bases for J; bases not matched to a gene: 2. CDR1 and CDR2 from the germline V gene are SGHDT and YYEEEE. CDR3 bases: TGTGCCAGCAGCCAGGGACAGGTGAACACTGAAGCTTTCTTT. Protein: CASSQGQVNTEAFF.

J is TRBJ1-2 and V is TRBV12-3 or TRBV12-4; D unresolved. V was pared by 3 bases and J by 8 bases, with 13 bases between. The CDR3 runs to 13 residues. The CDR3 DNA follows: TGTGCCAGCAGTTTTCCCCGTACAGAGGGCTACACCTTC. It specifies CASSFPRTEGYTF.

The J gene is TRBJ2-5, the V gene TRBV7-2, with D unresolved. The germline gives CDR1 SGHTA, CDR2 FQGNSA. The CDR3 runs 12 residues. The V and J ends lost 6 bases and 5 bases respectively, with 10 bases between them. Here the CDR3 DNA reads TGTGCCAGCAGAAACCTTGTGGAGACCCAGTACTTC. This codes for CASRNLVETQYF.

The chain recombines TRBV5-6 with TRBJ2-7; D remains unclear. Looked up from germline, CDR1 is SGHDT and CDR2 is YYEEEE. The CDR3 extends over 12 amino acids. Trimming pared 4 bases from V and 2 bases from J, leaving 7 bases between. In nucleotides, the CDR3 is TGTGCCAGCAGCAGAGAGCCCTACGAGCAGTACTTC. Amino acids: CASSREPYEQYF.

This rearrangement joins TRBV6-4 to TRBJ2-1; TRBD2 matches 10 bases. CDR1 and CDR2 from the germline V gene are MRHNA and SNTAGT. The CDR3 extends over 15 amino acids. With V trimmed by 4 bases and J by 7 bases, 7 bases remained unmatched. The CDR3 nucleotides read TGTGCCAGCAGTGTTTCTAGCGGGAGTGCGAATGAGCAGTTCTTC. Its translation: CASSVSSGSANEQFF.

V usage is TRBV5-4 and J usage is TRBJ2-3; 8 nucleotides align to TRBD2. CDR1 is SGHNT, CDR2 YYREEE, per germline (reference sequence). There are 16 residues in the CDR3. Unmatched junction bases numbered 7, after V lost 2 bases and J lost 2 bases. CDR3 loop: CASSFRGGFVTDTQYF. The CDR3 nucleotides read TGTGCCAGCAGCTTCCGGGGGGGATTCGTCACAGATACGCAGTATTTT.

V gene TRBV29-1 combines with J gene TRBJ2-1; D gene uncertain. V was clipped by 3 bases and J by 7 bases, with 19 bases between them. The germline CDR1 and CDR2 sequences are SQVTM and ANQGSEA. This CDR3 contains 15 residues. This CDR3 is CSVDPPRKGDNEQFF. In DNA, the CDR3 is TGCAGCGTTGATCCTCCGCGGAAAGGCGATAATGAGCAGTTCTTC.

This chain links TRBV20-1 with TRBJ2-1; a possible D gene is TRBD2 (6 bases). The CDR3 totals 15 residues. The V and J ends lost 6 bases and 1 base respectively, with 16 bases between them. Looked up from germline, CDR1 is DFQATT and CDR2 is SNEGSKA (reference sequence). The CDR3 region is CSALKGTPSYNEQFF. The CDR3 region has the DNA TGCAGTGCCCTAAAAGGGACTCCATCCTACAATGAGCAGTTCTTC.

The chain combines TRBV7-6 with TRBJ1-2, with a possible D match to TRBD1 (5 bases). This CDR3 is built from 13 residues. Germline V gene data show CDR1 as SGHVS and CDR2 as FNYEAQ. V lost 1 base and J lost 11, with 14 bases in between. CDR3 sequence: CASSLETARQYTF. CDR3 DNA sequence: TGTGCCAGCAGCTTAGAAACAGCTCGACAGTACACCTTC.

The chain couples TRBV24-1 to TRBJ2-3; TRBD2 agrees at 7 bases. The CDR3 is made up of 14 amino acids. Per the germline V gene, CDR1 is KGHDR and CDR2 is SFDVKD. Trimming at V came to 6 bases and at J to 3 bases, leaving 5 bases not matched to a gene. DNA for the CDR3: TGTGCCACCAGTACGGGGGGAGGGACAGATACGCAGTATTTT. This codes for CATSTGGGTDTQYF.

The V call is TRBV20-1, the J call TRBJ2-7; TRBD2 matches 11 bases. The germline CDR1 and CDR2 sequences are DFQATT and SNEGSKA (reference sequence). This CDR3 is 15 amino acids long. V lost 0 bases and J lost 3; bases outside the gene matches: 4. The CDR3 DNA sequence: TGCAGTGCTAGAGATCCTACTAGCGGGAGCTACGAGCAGTACTTC. It specifies CSARDPTSGSYEQYF.

The chain links TRBV5-1 to TRBJ2-7; 8 bases map to TRBD1. Germline V gene data show CDR1 as SGHRS and CDR2 as YFSETQ. The CDR3 length is 14 residues. V lost 4 bases and J lost 5; bases outside the gene matches: 8. CDR3 in amino acids: CASSPGGWGDEQYF. The CDR3 nucleotides read TGCGCCAGCAGCCCAGGGGGCTGGGGGGACGAGCAGTACTTC.

This clonotype was observed a single time. The chain couples TRBV5-1 to TRBJ1-4; no definite D call. Germline V CDR1 and CDR2: SGHRS, YFSETQ. V dropped 6 bases and J dropped 10 bases, with 22 bases sitting between them. This CDR3 contains 15 residues. CDR3 loop: CASTSVAGGDGKLFF. The DNA of the CDR3 is TGCGCCAGCACCTCGGTCGCCGGAGGTGACGGAAAACTGTTTTTT.

CDR3 residues: CASVGQGEDGYTF. CDR3 bases: TGTGCCAGCGTTGGACAGGGTGAAGATGGCTACACCTTC. The chain has TRBV19 and TRBJ1-2, with 8 bases identical to TRBD1. This CDR3 contains 13 residues. Germline loops: CDR1 LNHDA, CDR2 SQIVND (reference sequence). Trimming removed 9 bases from V and 6 bases from J; junction bases left unmatched: 9.

In this sample, this clonotype turned up once. The genes are TRBV7-8 and TRBJ1-2; no definite D call. V was trimmed by 4 bases and J by 3 bases, leaving 21 bases between them. There are 17 residues in the CDR3. CDR1 and CDR2 (germline): SGHVS, FQNEAQ. The CDR3 region has the DNA TGTGCCAGCAGCTCCACCCAGGCTCCCAGACCCGACTATGGCTACACCTTC. As protein: CASSSTQAPRPDYGYTF.

The chain uses TRBV7-6 and TRBJ2-3; D is unresolved. The CDR3 covers 12 residues. V was cut by 5 bases and J by 6 bases, with 9 bases left in between. Looked up from germline, CDR1 is SGHVS and CDR2 is FNYEAQ. The CDR3 spells CASSHAVDTQYF. The CDR3 coding sequence is TGTGCCAGCAGCCACGCCGTGGATACGCAGTATTTT.

V is TRBV3-1 and J is TRBJ2-1; D is undetermined. Germline loops: CDR1 LGHDT, CDR2 YNNKEL (reference sequence). The CDR3 is 18 amino acids. V was cut by 1 base and J by 7 bases, with 23 bases left in between. CDR3: CASSQADFFLAVRNEQFF. The CDR3 DNA is TGTGCCAGCAGCCAAGCCGATTTCTTTTTAGCCGTAAGGAATGAGCAGTTCTTC.

This clonotype appeared once. The chain recombines TRBV5-6 with TRBJ2-1; TRBD2 matches 7 bases. Per the germline V gene, CDR1 is SGHDT and CDR2 is YYEEEE. The CDR3 totals 16 residues. The trim removed 1 base at V and 7 bases at J, leaving 11 bases unmatched. As DNA, the CDR3 is TGTGCCAGCAGCTTGACTGGTCTAGCGGCGATTAATGAGCAGTTCTTC. Encoded protein: CASSLTGLAAINEQFF.

The V call is TRBV29-1, the J call TRBJ1-1; D uncertain. The CDR3 consists of 12 residues. Germline lookup yields CDR1 SQVTM and CDR2 ANQGSEA. CDR3 amino acids: CTHSGGSPEAFF. CDR3 nucleotides: TGCACCCACTCGGGAGGCAGCCCTGAAGCTTTCTTT.

The chain carries TRBV7-9 and TRBJ1-2, with D hard to call. Germline V gene data show CDR1 as SEHNR and CDR2 as FQNEAQ (reference sequence). Deletions cut 1 base from V and 8 bases from J, with 8 bases between. This CDR3 contains 12 residues. This chain's CDR3 is CASSLEDRGYTF. CDR3 DNA: TGTGCCAGCAGCTTAGAAGACCGCGGCTACACCTTC.

The chain carries TRBV20-1 and TRBJ1-1; D may be TRBD1 (5 bases). V lost 3 bases and J lost 1, with 12 bases in between. This CDR3 comprises 14 residues. The germline V gene encodes CDR1 DFQATT and CDR2 SNEGSKA (reference sequence). The CDR3 protein is CSARADRENTEAFF. For the CDR3, the DNA is TGCAGTGCTAGGGCTGACAGAGAGAACACTGAAGCTTTCTTT.

The genes are TRBV11-2 and TRBJ2-1; D possibly corresponds to TRBD2 (6 bases). Germline assignment: CDR1 SGHAT and CDR2 FQNNGV. This CDR3 region has 14 residues. Between the trimmed V and J ends, which lost 1 base and 10 bases, there was a span of 14 bases. The chain's CDR3 is CASSLGSGGEEQFF. In DNA form, the CDR3 reads TGTGCCAGCAGCTTAGGTAGCGGAGGGGAAGAGCAGTTCTTC.

The chain couples TRBV30 to TRBJ1-5, with TRBD1 identical over 8 bases. CDR1 GTSNPN and CDR2 SVGIG come from the germline V gene (reference sequence). The J segment lost 9 bases and the V segment lost 0 bases, leaving 7 bases of the junction unmatched. This CDR3 region has 14 residues. The CDR3: CAWSVLTGEMPQHF. In nucleotides, the CDR3 is TGTGCCTGGAGTGTACTGACAGGGGAGATGCCCCAGCATTTT.

The DNA for the CDR3 is TGTGCCAGCAGTTTGGGGGGCTATGAAAAACTGTTTTTT. Amino acids: CASSLGGYEKLFF. The V gene is TRBV12-3 or TRBV12-4, the J gene TRBJ1-4; tentatively, D is TRBD1 (6 bases). The CDR3 covers 13 residues. Deletions cut 3 bases from V and 6 bases from J, with 8 bases between.

The chain carries TRBV2 and TRBJ2-1, with D maybe TRBD1 (5 bases). The CDR3 is 16 residues long. With 7 bases removed from V and 0 bases from J, the gap between germline ends came to 16 bases. Germline V lookup: CDR1 SNHLY, CDR2 FYNNEI. CDR3 in DNA: TGTGCCAGCACCGGACGAAGGGGAAGCTCCTACAATGAGCAGTTCTTC. Protein: CASTGRRGSSYNEQFF. The variable domain in full, completed from reference TRBV2 and TRBJ2-1, reads EPEVTQTPSHQVTQMGQEVILRCVPISNHLYFYWYRQILGQKVEFLVSFYNNEISEKSEIFDDQFSVERPDGSNFTLKIRSTKLEDSAMYFCASTGRRGSSYNEQFFGPGTRLTVL.

This chain links TRBV6-6 with TRBJ2-1, with 7 bases that match TRBD1. CDR3 length equals 14 residues. Germline lookup yields CDR1 MNHNY and CDR2 SVGAGI (reference sequence). J lost 10 bases, V lost 5 bases, and 11 bases had no gene match. The CDR3: CASSTDRVILEQFF. The DNA for the CDR3 is TGTGCCAGCAGTACCGACAGGGTAATATTGGAGCAGTTCTTC.

This chain joins TRBV20-1 and TRBJ2-1, with 8 positions matching TRBD2. CDR3 size: 15 residues. The V gene end was trimmed by 0 bases and the J gene end by 2 bases; junction bases not matched to a gene: 3. Germline V CDR1 and CDR2: DFQATT, SNEGSKA (reference sequence). Here the CDR3 reads CSARDVAGPYNEQFF. The CDR3 DNA reads TGCAGTGCTAGAGACGTAGCGGGACCCTACAATGAGCAGTTCTTC.

The J gene is TRBJ1-4, the V gene TRBV10-3, with no clear D. CDR1 and CDR2 (germline): ENHRY, SYGVKD. The CDR3 covers 14 residues. The V gene lost 0 bases and the J gene lost 8 bases, with 10 bases spanning the gap. CDR3 sequence (DNA): TGTGCCATCAGTGAGTCCCAGGCTGGGGAAAAACTGTTTTTT. Its protein product is CAISESQAGEKLFF.

The chain links TRBV24-1 to TRBJ2-6; perhaps D is TRBD1 or TRBD2 (5 bases each). The CDR3 length is 18 residues. Looked up from germline, CDR1 is KGHDR and CDR2 is SFDVKD. Trimming removed 1 base at V and 0 bases at J, with 12 bases between. In nucleotides, the CDR3 is TGTGCCACCAGTGATTTTCGTCGGGGCTCCTCTGGGGCCAACGTCCTGACTTTC. It yields the protein CATSDFRRGSSGANVLTF.

The chain has TRBV4-1 and TRBJ1-3; D gene uncertain. CDR1 and CDR2 from the germline V gene are MGHRA and YSYEKL. The germline V and J ends were trimmed by 2 bases and 0 bases, with 11 bases remaining between them. The CDR3 length is 16 residues. For the CDR3, the DNA is TGCGCCAGCAGCCAACCAGCAGCGCGCTCTGGAAACACCATATATTTT. It encodes CASSQPAARSGNTIYF.

In DNA form, the CDR3 reads TGTGCCTGGACACGGTCTGGGGCCAACGTCCTGACTTTC. Amino acid sequence: CAWTRSGANVLTF. The genes are TRBV30 and TRBJ2-6; no reliable D call. Trimming took off 4 bases at V and 1 base at J, with 5 bases between the two ends. In germline, CDR1 is GTSNPN, CDR2 SVGIG (reference sequence). The CDR3 has 13 amino acids. Full variable domain (missing parts from reference TRBV30 and TRBJ2-6): SQTIHQWPATLVQPVGSPLSLECTVEGTSNPNLYWYRQAAGRGLQLLFYSVGIGQISSEVPQNLSASRPQDRQFILSSKKLLLSDSGFYLCAWTRSGANVLTFGAGSRLTVL.